This TCR beta chain was recorded in a study of control samples from healthy donors and cancer patients. Assay used: immunoSEQ multiplex PCR; TCRdb lists only in-frame clones, some missing. The sample has around 130,000 clones; 70% to 90% are singletons. The TCR was taken from a man in his forties or fifties in good health. The sequenced sample was blood.

CDR3 DNA sequence: TGCGCCAGCAGCTTGGAATCTAGCGGGGGGGCCGGAACCGGGGAGCTGTTTTTT. Translating it yields CASSLESSGGAGTGELFF. The rearrangement joins TRBV5-1 to TRBJ2-2; 12 nucleotides align to TRBD2. Trimming at V came to 0 bases and at J to 5 bases, leaving 8 bases not matched to a gene. The CDR3 has 18 amino acids. CDR1 and CDR2 from the germline V gene are SGHRS and YFSETQ.